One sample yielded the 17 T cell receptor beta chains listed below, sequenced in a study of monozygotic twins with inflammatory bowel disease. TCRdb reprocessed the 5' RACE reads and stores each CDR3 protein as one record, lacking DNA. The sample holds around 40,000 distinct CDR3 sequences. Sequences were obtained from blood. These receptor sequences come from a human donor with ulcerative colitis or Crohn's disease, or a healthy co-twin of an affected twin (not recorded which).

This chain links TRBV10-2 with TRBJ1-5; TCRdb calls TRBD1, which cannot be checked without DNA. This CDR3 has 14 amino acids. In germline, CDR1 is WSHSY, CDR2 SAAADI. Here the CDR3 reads CASSETGSRMTQHF.

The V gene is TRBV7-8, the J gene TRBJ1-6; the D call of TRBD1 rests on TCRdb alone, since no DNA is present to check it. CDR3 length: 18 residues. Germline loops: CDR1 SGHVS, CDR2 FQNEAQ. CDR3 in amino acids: CASSLRRSDRGINSPLHF.

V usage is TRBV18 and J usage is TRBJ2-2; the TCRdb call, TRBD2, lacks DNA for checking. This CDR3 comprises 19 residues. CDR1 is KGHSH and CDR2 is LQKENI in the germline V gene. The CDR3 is CASSPGLAGPIGGTGELFF.

The CDR3 reads CASSPPTGTPYGYTF. The V gene is TRBV12-3 or TRBV12-4, the J gene TRBJ1-2; TCRdb outputs TRBD1, but without DNA this stays unchecked. The CDR3 is 15 amino acids.

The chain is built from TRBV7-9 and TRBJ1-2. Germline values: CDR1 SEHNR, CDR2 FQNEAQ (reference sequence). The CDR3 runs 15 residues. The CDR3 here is CASSLSTNGVDGYTF. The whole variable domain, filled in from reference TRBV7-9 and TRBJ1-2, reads DTGVSQNPRHKITKRGQNVTFRCDPISEHNRLYWYRQTLGQGPEFLTYFQNEAQLEKSRLLSDRFSAERPKGSFSTLEIQRTEQGDSAMYLCASSLSTNGVDGYTFGSGTRLTVV.

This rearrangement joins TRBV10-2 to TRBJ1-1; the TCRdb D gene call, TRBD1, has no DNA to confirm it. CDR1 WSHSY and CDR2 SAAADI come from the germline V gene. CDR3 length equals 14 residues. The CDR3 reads CASRGQGMNTEAFF.

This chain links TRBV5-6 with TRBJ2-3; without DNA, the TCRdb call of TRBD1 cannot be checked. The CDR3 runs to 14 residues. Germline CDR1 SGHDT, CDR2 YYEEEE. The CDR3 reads CASSLIAPENTQYF.

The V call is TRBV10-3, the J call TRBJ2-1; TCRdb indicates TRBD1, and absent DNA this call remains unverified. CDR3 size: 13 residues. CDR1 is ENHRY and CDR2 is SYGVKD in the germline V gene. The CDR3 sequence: CASGGQGYNEQFF.

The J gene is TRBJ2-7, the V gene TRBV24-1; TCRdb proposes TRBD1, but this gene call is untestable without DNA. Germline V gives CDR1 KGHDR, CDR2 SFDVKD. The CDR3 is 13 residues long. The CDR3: CATSELDRGEQYF.

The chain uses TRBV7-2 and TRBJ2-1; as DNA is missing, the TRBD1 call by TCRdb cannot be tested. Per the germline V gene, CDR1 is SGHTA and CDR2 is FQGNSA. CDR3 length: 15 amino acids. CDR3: CASSTGPSSYNEQFF.

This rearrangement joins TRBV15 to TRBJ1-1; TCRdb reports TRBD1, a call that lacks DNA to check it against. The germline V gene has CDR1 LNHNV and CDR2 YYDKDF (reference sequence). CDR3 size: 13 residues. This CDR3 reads CATSRREGAAAFF.

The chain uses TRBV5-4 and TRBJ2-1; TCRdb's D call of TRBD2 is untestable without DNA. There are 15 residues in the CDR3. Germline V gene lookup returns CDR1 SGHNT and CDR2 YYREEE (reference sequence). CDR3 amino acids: CASSRTSGRSNEQFF.

CDR3: CASSLWEPSSTDTQYF. This sequence joins TRBV7-8 and TRBJ2-3; TCRdb gives TRBD2 as the D gene, but with no DNA this cannot be confirmed. The CDR3 covers 16 residues. Germline-derived CDR1 and CDR2 are SGHVS and FQNEAQ.

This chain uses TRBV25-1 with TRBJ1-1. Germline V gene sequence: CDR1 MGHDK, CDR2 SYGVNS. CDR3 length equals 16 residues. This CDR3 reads CASSELGEGRETEAFF.

Here the CDR3 reads CASRTGLAGVYEQYF. This chain connects TRBV6-5 to TRBJ2-7; the D gene TCRdb calls, TRBD2, cannot be checked with no DNA. Germline loops: CDR1 MNHEY, CDR2 SVGAGI. The CDR3 loop spans 15 amino acids.

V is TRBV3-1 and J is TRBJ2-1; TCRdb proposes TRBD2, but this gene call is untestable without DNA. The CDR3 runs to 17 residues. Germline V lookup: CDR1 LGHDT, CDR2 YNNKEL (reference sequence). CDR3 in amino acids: CASSQERAAGNLNEQFF.

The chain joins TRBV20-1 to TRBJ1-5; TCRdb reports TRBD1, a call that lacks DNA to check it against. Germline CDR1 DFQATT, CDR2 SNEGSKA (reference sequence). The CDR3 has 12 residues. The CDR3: CSGQGGGQPQHF.